These 19 T cell receptor beta chains share one sample of origin, sequenced in a study of TIL therapy for anti-PD-1-resistant metastatic lung cancer. This was the immunoSEQ v3 assay. The assay was immunoSEQ multiplex PCR, and TCRdb's table has in-frame clones only and misses some. The sample lists tens of thousands of clones; approximately 69% were seen once. Time point denoted: pre-treatment sample, taken before nivolumab and TIL therapy. Sequencing used blood, obtained at baseline. The receptors shown here come from a person aged 30 to 80 with non-small cell lung cancer.

The chain employs TRBV9 and TRBJ1-2, with 8 bases lining up with TRBD1. V dropped 0 bases and J dropped 4; count of bases not matched to a gene: 2. This CDR3 comprises 14 residues. From germline, CDR1 is SGDLS and CDR2 YYNGEE. Written as DNA, the CDR3 is TGTGCCAGCAGCGTAGGGACAGGGATCTATGGCTACACCTTC. Its translation is CASSVGTGIYGYTF.

This clone was detected a few times. This rearrangement joins TRBV28 to TRBJ2-5, with a possible D match to TRBD2 (5 bases). Germline CDR1 and CDR2: MDHEN and SYDVKM. The CDR3 contains 15 residues. With 3 bases removed from V and 2 bases from J, the gap between germline ends came to 13 bases. This CDR3 reads CASSLHGDSQETQYF. The CDR3 DNA reads TGTGCCAGCAGTTTGCACGGGGATTCACAAGAGACCCAGTACTTC.

This clone occurred a few times. The V and J genes are TRBV30 and TRBJ2-1; no definite D call. The V and J ends lost 0 bases and 8 bases respectively, with 11 bases between them. The germline V gene has CDR1 GTSNPN and CDR2 SVGIG (reference sequence). The CDR3 loop spans 13 amino acids. The CDR3 here is CAWSVITADEQFF. For the CDR3, the DNA is TGTGCCTGGAGTGTAATAACGGCAGATGAGCAGTTCTTC.

This chain joins TRBV6-5 and TRBJ2-2; unclear D gene. Germline V lookup: CDR1 MNHEY, CDR2 SVGAGI. V dropped 4 bases and J dropped 0 bases, with 12 bases sitting between them. The CDR3 sequence is 16 residues long. CDR3 sequence reads: CASSFSLIANTGELFF. The CDR3 region has the DNA TGTGCCAGCAGTTTTTCCCTTATTGCGAACACCGGGGAGCTGTTTTTT.

This clone was seen only a few times. The chain carries TRBV7-9 and TRBJ1-1; unclear D gene. The V and J ends lost 3 bases and 0 bases respectively, with 5 bases between them. Germline CDR1 reads SEHNR; CDR2 reads FQNEAQ (reference sequence). The CDR3 consists of 13 residues. The chain's CDR3 is CASSLLMNTEAFF. The CDR3 nucleotides are TGTGCCAGCAGCTTGTTAATGAACACTGAAGCTTTCTTT.

This clone showed up just once. The chain employs TRBV20-1 and TRBJ2-1, with D perhaps matching TRBD2 (6 bases). CDR3 length: 11 amino acids. Germline loops: CDR1 DFQATT, CDR2 SNEGSKA (reference sequence). Trimming took 6 bases from V and 15 from J, leaving 18 bases between them. CDR3 bases: TGCAGTGCAATGACTAGTGAAGACCGGTTCTTC. This gives the protein CSAMTSEDRFF.

This clone occurred once. The genes are TRBV6-4 and TRBJ1-2, with no clear D. This CDR3 has 13 amino acids. Trimming took off 6 bases at V and 2 bases at J, with 10 bases between the two ends. The germline V gene has CDR1 MRHNA and CDR2 SNTAGT. The CDR3 DNA follows: TGTGCCAGCAGCGAAGGACTGAACTATGGCTACACCTTC. It encodes CASSEGLNYGYTF.

This chain uses TRBV19 with TRBJ2-5, with D possibly matching TRBD2 (6 bases). Germline assignment: CDR1 LNHDA and CDR2 SQIVND (reference sequence). The V and J ends lost 8 bases and 7 bases respectively, with 17 bases between them. This CDR3 contains 13 residues. This CDR3 reads CASGPTSFTTQYF. The CDR3 DNA sequence: TGTGCCAGTGGGCCAACTAGCTTCACGACCCAGTACTTC.

This clone was seen more than once but under ten times. J is TRBJ1-2 and V is TRBV6-1; D call uncertain. The CDR3 is 13 residues long. Germline CDR1 is MNHNS and CDR2 is SASEGT. Trimming took off 4 bases at V and 6 bases at J, with 12 bases between the two ends. The CDR3 here is CASSVRPPDGYTF. The CDR3 DNA follows: TGTGCCAGCAGTGTAAGGCCCCCAGATGGCTACACCTTC.

This clone was observed a handful of times. CDR3 nucleotides: TGTGCCAGCAGCTTCTTCCAGGGGGAGAACACTGAAGCTTTCTTT. Encoded protein: CASSFFQGENTEAFF. The chain carries TRBV7-9 and TRBJ1-1; 7 nucleotides match TRBD1. The CDR3 is 15 amino acids. Trimming took 3 bases from V and 1 from J; bases not matched to a gene: 5. Germline V gene lookup returns CDR1 SEHNR and CDR2 FQNEAQ (reference sequence).

The gene calls are TRBV28 and TRBJ2-2, with a tentative D call TRBD1 (5 bases). The germline V and J ends were trimmed by 11 bases and 0 bases, with 13 bases remaining between them. CDR1 is MDHEN and CDR2 is SYDVKM in the germline V gene. The CDR3 consists of 14 residues. The CDR3 region is CAAYDRSNTGELFF. The DNA of the CDR3 is TGTGCCGCTTACGACAGATCGAACACCGGGGAGCTGTTTTTT.

This clone was seen just once. This chain joins TRBV13 and TRBJ2-7, with unresolved D. The ends were cut back, 2 bases at V and 4 bases at J, with 6 bases in the middle. The CDR3 consists of 12 residues. Per the germline V gene, CDR1 is PRHDT and CDR2 is FYEKMQ (reference sequence). The CDR3 DNA is TGTGCCAGCAGCTTATTCGGGTACGAGCAGTACTTC. It is translated as CASSLFGYEQYF.

V and J are TRBV7-6 and TRBJ2-5; D might be TRBD2 (5 bases). In germline, CDR1 is SGHVS, CDR2 FNYEAQ. The CDR3 loop spans 15 amino acids. The V gene lost 2 bases and the J gene lost 3 bases, with 13 bases spanning the gap. CDR3 DNA sequence: TGTGCCAGCAGCTTAAGACCGGGAACCGAAGAGACCCAGTACTTC. As protein: CASSLRPGTEETQYF. Using reference TRBV7-6 and TRBJ2-5 for the parts outside the CDR3, the full variable domain is GAGVSQSPRYKVTKRGQDVALRCDPISGHVSLYWYRQALGQGPEFLTYFNYEAQQDKSGLPNDRFSAERPEGSISTLTIQRTEQRDSAMYRCASSLRPGTEETQYFGPGTRLLVL.

The chain joins TRBV25-1 to TRBJ2-3, with no clear D. Trimming took off 0 bases at V and 4 bases at J, with 11 bases between the two ends. Germline V CDR1 and CDR2: MGHDK, SYGVNS. This CDR3 is 15 amino acids long. This CDR3 is CASSEYRTGSDTQYF. The CDR3 DNA reads as TGTGCCAGCAGTGAATACCGGACGGGCTCAGATACGCAGTATTTT.

This sequence joins TRBV5-1 and TRBJ2-2; 15 bases line up with TRBD2. Germline V lookup: CDR1 SGHRS, CDR2 YFSETQ. J lost 4 bases, V lost 0 bases, and 7 bases had no gene match. The CDR3 runs 19 residues. The CDR3 protein is CASSLARTSGGASTGELFF. The CDR3 bases are TGCGCCAGCAGCTTGGCCCGGACTAGCGGGGGGGCCTCCACCGGGGAGCTGTTTTTT.

The chain has TRBV6-1 and TRBJ1-2; TRBD1 is a possible D gene (6 bases). The germline V gene has CDR1 MNHNS and CDR2 SASEGT. The CDR3 extends over 13 amino acids. V was trimmed by 3 bases and J by 4 bases, leaving 9 bases between them. The CDR3 protein is CASSDRGTYGYTF. The CDR3, as DNA: TGTGCCAGCAGTGATAGGGGGACCTATGGCTACACCTTC.

The V call is TRBV4-1, the J call TRBJ2-5, with D unclear. With the DNA end fitting TRBJ2-7 better, the J assignment may be wrong. This CDR3 has 18 amino acids. Germline V gene data show CDR1 as MGHRA and CDR2 as YSYEKL. The CDR3 protein is CASSRSGGISLKRDEQYF. DNA for the CDR3: TGCGCCAGCAGCCGCTCCGGTGGGATAAGCCTAAAACGGGACGAGCAGTACTTC.

This chain connects TRBV7-6 to TRBJ1-2, with a tentative D call TRBD1 (5 bases). The CDR3 spans 14 residues. CDR1 is SGHVS, CDR2 FNYEAQ, per germline. The V and J ends lost 1 base and 4 bases respectively, with 10 bases between them. CDR3 region: CASSLGVGAYGYTF. DNA for the CDR3: TGTGCCAGCAGCTTAGGAGTAGGGGCCTATGGCTACACCTTC. Supplemented by reference TRBV7-6 and TRBJ1-2, the full variable domain reads GAGVSQSPRYKVTKRGQDVALRCDPISGHVSLYWYRQALGQGPEFLTYFNYEAQQDKSGLPNDRFSAERPEGSISTLTIQRTEQRDSAMYRCASSLGVGAYGYTFGSGTRLTVV.

This chain joins TRBV5-1 and TRBJ2-5; D remains unclear. With 6 bases removed from V and 4 bases from J, the gap between germline ends came to 16 bases. Germline values: CDR1 SGHRS, CDR2 YFSETQ. This CDR3 region has 14 residues. This CDR3 reads CASTRTRPPETQYF. CDR3 in DNA: TGCGCCAGCACGCGGACCCGGCCCCCAGAGACCCAGTACTTC. Complete variable domain (other parts from reference TRBV5-1 and TRBJ2-5): KAGVTQTPRYLIKTRGQQVTLSCSPISGHRSVSWYQQTPGQGLQFLFEYFSETQRNKGNFPGRFSGRQFSNSRSEMNVSTLELGDSALYLCASTRTRPPETQYFGPGTRLLVL.